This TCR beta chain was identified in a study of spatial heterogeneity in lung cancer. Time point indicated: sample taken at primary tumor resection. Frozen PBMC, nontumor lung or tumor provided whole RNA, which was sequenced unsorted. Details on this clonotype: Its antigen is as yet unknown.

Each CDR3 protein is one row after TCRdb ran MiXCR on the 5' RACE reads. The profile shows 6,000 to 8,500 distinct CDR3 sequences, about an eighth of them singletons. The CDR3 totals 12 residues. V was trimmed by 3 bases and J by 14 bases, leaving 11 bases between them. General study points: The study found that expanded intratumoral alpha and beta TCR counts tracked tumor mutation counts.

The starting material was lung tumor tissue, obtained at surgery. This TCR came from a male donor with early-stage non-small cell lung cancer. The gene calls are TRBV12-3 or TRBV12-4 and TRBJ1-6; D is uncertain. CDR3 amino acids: CASSLVSRALHF. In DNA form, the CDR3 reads TGTGCCAGCAGTTTGGTTTCTAGGGCCCTCCACTTT.